The clone carrying this T cell receptor beta chain has just a few counts. The antigen is undetermined. Exclusion followed for patients with uncontrolled infection, other autoimmune disease, pregnancy or lactation. It was roughly 10 ml of fresh peripheral blood that supplied the PBMCs. Authors of the study amplified TCR beta CDR3 regions from RNA transcripts. Carried out on the TCR CDR3, a first-round RT-PCR used the HTBI primer set. TCRdb processed the multiplex PCR reads anew with MiXCR; each CDR3 protein has one entry. The repertoire includes 250,000 to 300,000 distinct CDR3 sequences, about 17% of them detected once, and around 61% sits in the top ten. This record comes from a study of T cells in Graves' hyperthyroidism and ophthalmopathy. Overall study results and limits: Progression to ophthalmopathy was predicted a median of roughly 6.5 months early. Most thyroid clonotypes expanded above 0.001 appeared in blood too.

The source of this sequence is a woman aged 60-70 years with Graves' ophthalmopathy. Input material: blood.

CDR3 amino acids: CASSQDSENNQPQHF. As DNA, the CDR3 is TGCGCCAGCAGCCAAGATTCGGAGAATAATCAGCCCCAGCATTTT. The chain recombines TRBV4-1 with TRBJ1-5; D unclear. The CDR3 consists of 15 residues. Looked up from germline, CDR1 is MGHRA and CDR2 is YSYEKL. V was cut by 0 bases and J by 4 bases, with 10 bases left in between.